The 9 T cell receptor beta chains below were found in one sample sequenced in a study of CD4 T cells in relation to SARS-CoV-2 and coronaviruses. Which antigens these TCRs recognize remains unknown. The unexposed donors gave CD4+ T cells in about 2011-2019, prior to COVID-19. After approximately ten days of culture, CD4+ T cells were isolated. Here immunoSEQ multiplex PCR was the method, and the copy in TCRdb shows in-frame clones only, minus some. The sample records 20,000 to 25,000 clones, just over 75% being singletons. The sequencing sample was made of CD4+ T cells from PBMCs, cultured in vitro. These receptors were collected from a human donor in good health.

The chain carries TRBV9 and TRBJ2-2; D gene ambiguous. Trimming shortened V by 6 bases and J by 2 bases, and 11 bases separated the two germline ends. Germline lookup yields CDR1 SGDLS and CDR2 YYNGEE. The CDR3 is 14 residues long. The CDR3 sequence: CASTPEPNTGELFF. The DNA of the CDR3 is TGTGCCAGCACACCCGAACCAAACACCGGGGAGCTGTTTTTT. The complete variable domain, with remaining parts taken from reference TRBV9 and TRBJ2-2, reads DSGVTQTPKHLITATGQRVTLRCSPRSGDLSVYWYQQSLDQGLQFLIQYYNGEERAKGNILERFSAQQFPDLHSELNLSSLELGDSALYFCASTPEPNTGELFFGEGSRLTVL.

The chain has TRBV30 and TRBJ1-1; D is undetermined. Germline V gene sequence: CDR1 GTSNPN, CDR2 SVGIG (reference sequence). The CDR3 is 11 residues long. V was trimmed by 8 bases and J by 5 bases, leaving 12 bases between them. The CDR3 DNA reads as TGTGCCCGGGTTTATCGGACTGAAGCTTTCTTT. Protein product: CARVYRTEAFF.

The rearrangement uses TRBV6-6 and TRBJ2-1; 12 nucleotides agree with TRBD2. V lost 5 bases and J lost 5; bases outside the gene matches: 7. This CDR3 contains 16 residues. Looked up from germline, CDR1 is MNHNY and CDR2 is SVGAGI (reference sequence). The CDR3 DNA sequence: TGTGCCAGCAGTCCGGCGCGACTAGCGGGGGACAATGAGCAGTTCTTC. Encoded protein: CASSPARLAGDNEQFF.

The rearrangement joins TRBV30 to TRBJ2-7, with D possibly TRBD2 on 6 matching bases. The V gene's germline CDR1 is GTSNPN and CDR2 SVGIG (reference sequence). There are 13 residues in the CDR3. V lost 7 bases and J 3 bases, leaving 16 bases between the germline ends. In DNA, the CDR3 is TGTGCCTCGTCAGGCGGGATTGGCTACGAGCAGTACTTC. This encodes CASSGGIGYEQYF.

The rearrangement links TRBV7-8 to TRBJ2-2; TRBD2 matches at 10 bases. V dropped 2 bases and J dropped 1; count of bases not matched to a gene: 10. The length of the CDR3 is 19 residues. CDR1 and CDR2 (germline): SGHVS, FQNEAQ. CDR3 residues: CASSLLTSGLGMNTGELFF. CDR3 nucleotide sequence: TGTGCCAGCAGCTTACTGACTAGCGGGCTGGGGATGAACACCGGGGAGCTGTTTTTT. Full variable domain (rest looked up from reference TRBV7-8 and TRBJ2-2): GAGVSQSPRYKVAKRGQDVALRCDPISGHVSLFWYQQALGQGPEFLTYFQNEAQLDKSGLPSDRFFAERPEGSVSTLKIQRTQQEDSAVYLCASSLLTSGLGMNTGELFFGEGSRLTVL.

This chain connects TRBV30 to TRBJ1-4, with D unresolved. V shed 0 bases and J shed 8 bases, with 7 bases lying between them. Germline V CDR1 and CDR2: GTSNPN, SVGIG (reference sequence). The CDR3 totals 12 residues. CDR3 nucleotide sequence: TGTGCCTGGAGTGTTTCGAGGGAAAAACTGTTTTTT. Its translation: CAWSVSREKLFF.

The CDR3 loop is CATSAGVRNIQYF. Written as DNA, the CDR3 is TGTGCCACCAGTGCAGGGGTTAGAAACATTCAGTACTTC. This chain joins TRBV24-1 and TRBJ2-4, with D perhaps matching TRBD1 (6 bases). Trimming cost V 5 bases and J 6 bases, with 10 bases left between them. Germline V gene lookup returns CDR1 KGHDR and CDR2 SFDVKD. This CDR3 region has 13 residues.

The V gene is TRBV18, the J gene TRBJ1-1, with D possibly being TRBD1 (5 bases). This CDR3 comprises 16 residues. Looked up from germline, CDR1 is KGHSH and CDR2 is LQKENI. Between the trimmed V and J ends, which lost 1 base and 0 bases, there was a span of 12 bases. The CDR3 coding sequence is TGTGCCAGCTCACCACTAAGGGGTAAGGTGAACACTGAAGCTTTCTTT. Protein: CASSPLRGKVNTEAFF.

V and J are TRBV28 and TRBJ2-2; no clear D. V lost 1 base, J lost 4 bases, and 7 bases lay in between. This CDR3 region has 14 residues. CDR1 and CDR2 (germline): MDHEN, SYDVKM. CDR3 nucleotide sequence: TGTGCCAGCAGTTTATCTTCGGGCACCGGGGAGCTGTTTTTT. Translation gives CASSLSSGTGELFF.